Each of the 32 T cell receptor beta chains below was sequenced from the same sample in a study of T cells in localized non-small cell lung cancer. Some clones are missing from TCRdb's copy, which holds only in-frame ones; the method was immunoSEQ multiplex PCR. The table has around 3,500 clones, approximately 25% seen once; the top ten hold about 27%. Specimen: lung tumor tissue, collected before any cancer treatment. The receptors were sampled from a woman between 35 and 75 years old with stage I lung adenocarcinoma.

V gene TRBV21-1 combines with J gene TRBJ1-2; TRBD1 is taken as the D call from the table, unchecked against the DNA. TRBV21-1 represents a pseudogene. This CDR3 has 17 amino acids. The CDR3 loop is CASSPSTGTGLGGGYTF. DNA for the CDR3: TGTGCCAGCAGTCCAAGCACCGGGACAGGGTTAGGTGGCGGCTACACCTTC.

The sample holds one count of this clone. The V call is TRBV9, the J call TRBJ2-2; maybe TRBD2 (5 bases). Trimming pared 7 bases from V and 4 bases from J, leaving 8 bases between. There are 12 residues in the CDR3. CDR1 and CDR2 from the germline V gene are SGDLS and YYNGEE. As DNA, the CDR3 is TGTGCCAGCTCGGGGATCACCGGGGAGCTGTTTTTT. Translation: CASSGITGELFF.

The chain couples TRBV19 to TRBJ1-1; 10 bases fit TRBD1. The CDR3 runs 14 residues. Per the germline V gene, CDR1 is LNHDA and CDR2 is SQIVND (reference sequence). Trimming cost V 3 bases and J 10 bases; bases outside gene matches: 8. The CDR3 sequence is CASSIPGTGVPAFF. The CDR3 DNA is TGTGCCAGTAGTATCCCCGGGACAGGGGTTCCAGCTTTCTTT.

In its sample, this clone ranks as medium-sized. The gene calls are TRBV9 and TRBJ2-7; D is unresolved. Germline V gene data show CDR1 as SGDLS and CDR2 as YYNGEE. The CDR3 contains 15 residues. V lost 0 bases, J lost 3 bases, and 13 bases lay in between. The CDR3 coding sequence is TGTGCCAGCAGCGTAGCCCGTAACACCCACTACGAGCAGTACTTC. Translating gives CASSVARNTHYEQYF.

The chain couples TRBV19 to TRBJ1-2, with D unclear. The CDR3 covers 12 residues. From germline, CDR1 is LNHDA and CDR2 SQIVND (reference sequence). Trimming cost V 1 base and J 7 bases, with 7 bases left between them. The CDR3 reads CASSIGMGGYTF. The CDR3 coding sequence is TGTGCCAGTAGTATAGGCATGGGTGGCTACACCTTC.

The chain recombines TRBV18 with TRBJ1-5; the match to TRBD1 covers 7 bases. V gave up 3 bases and J gave up 7 bases; unmatched junction bases: 6. This CDR3 comprises 14 residues. Germline V CDR1 and CDR2: KGHSH, LQKENI. This chain's CDR3 is CASSPGDRTQPQHF. The CDR3 nucleotides read TGTGCCAGCTCACCCGGGGACAGAACACAGCCCCAGCATTTT.

The chain has TRBV18 and TRBJ2-5; 7 nucleotides align to TRBD1. V lost 3 bases and J lost 5; bases outside the gene matches: 0. The germline CDR1 and CDR2 sequences are KGHSH and LQKENI. The CDR3 loop spans 12 amino acids. The CDR3 DNA sequence: TGTGCCAGCTCACCGACAGGGGAGACCCAGTACTTC. Translation gives CASSPTGETQYF.

This clone was observed a handful of times. The CDR3 coding sequence is TGTGCCAGCAGCTTGGGGGGACAGGTTCGTCAGCCCCAGCATTTT. Encoded protein: CASSLGGQVRQPQHF. The chain recombines TRBV11-3 with TRBJ1-5, with TRBD1 identical over 8 bases. Germline values: CDR1 SGHNT, CDR2 YENEEA. With V trimmed by 3 bases and J by 6 bases, 7 bases remained unmatched. The CDR3 has 15 amino acids.

This clone was picked up a small number of times. J is TRBJ1-2 and V is TRBV6-1; no firm D call. Germline V gives CDR1 MNHNS, CDR2 SASEGT. V was cut by 0 bases and J by 4 bases, with 15 bases left in between. This CDR3 is 16 amino acids long. The CDR3 loop reads CASSEAGSAQPYGYTF. CDR3 in DNA: TGTGCCAGCAGTGAAGCGGGATCGGCACAGCCCTATGGCTACACCTTC.

The genes are TRBV18 and TRBJ1-2; D is possibly TRBD1 (6 bases). This CDR3 contains 18 residues. V lost 0 bases to trimming and J lost 7 bases, with 24 bases between them. In germline, CDR1 is KGHSH, CDR2 LQKENI. This chain's CDR3 is CASSPPSGGGDNPGGYTF. DNA of the CDR3: TGTGCCAGCTCACCACCCTCCGGAGGGGGGGACAACCCGGGTGGCTACACCTTC.

The J gene is TRBJ1-6, the V gene TRBV6-8; possible D gene TRBD1, 5 bases. This CDR3 region has 16 residues. The germline CDR1 and CDR2 sequences are MNHGY and SAAAGT. V gave up 0 bases and J gave up 7 bases, with 13 bases separating them. Written as DNA, the CDR3 is TGTGCCAGCAGTTACTCGACTCAGGGTAGGAATTCACCCCTCCACTTT. Its protein product is CASSYSTQGRNSPLHF.

A few counts support this clone. V gene TRBV6-8 combines with J gene TRBJ2-1, with TRBD2 matching 9 bases. The V segment lost 7 bases and the J segment 8 bases; nucleotides outside the gene matches: 9. Germline V CDR1 and CDR2: MNHGY, SAAAGT. CDR3 size: 14 residues. The CDR3 sequence: CASIVGGGADEQFF. The CDR3 DNA sequence: TGTGCCAGCATTGTTGGCGGGGGGGCGGATGAGCAGTTCTTC.

This chain links TRBV28 with TRBJ2-3; no definite D call. Germline loops: CDR1 MDHEN, CDR2 SYDVKM. This CDR3 spans 17 amino acids. The V end lost 3 bases, the J end lost 4 bases, and 20 bases lay between the germline ends. The CDR3 region has the DNA TGTGCCAGCAGTTTGAATGGGCAGGTCCCAAAGCCAGATACGCAGTATTTT. Translation gives CASSLNGQVPKPDTQYF.

The CDR3 spells CASSVEVGRGRNEQFF. DNA for the CDR3: TGTGCCAGCAGCGTAGAGGTGGGCCGAGGGCGTAATGAGCAGTTCTTC. This rearrangement joins TRBV9 to TRBJ2-1; D is possibly TRBD2 (5 bases). V dropped 0 bases and J dropped 7 bases, with 17 bases sitting between them. This CDR3 has 16 residues. CDR1 is SGDLS and CDR2 is YYNGEE in the germline V gene.

This clone was counted only a few times. The chain employs TRBV4-1 and TRBJ1-3; 8 bases are a match to TRBD1. V was clipped by 5 bases and J by 3 bases; unmatched bases: 9. This CDR3 comprises 16 residues. Looked up from germline, CDR1 is MGHRA and CDR2 is YSYEKL. CDR3 amino acids: CASSVGTGGYGNTIYF. Here the CDR3 DNA reads TGCGCCAGCAGCGTCGGAACAGGGGGGTATGGAAACACCATATATTTT.

V and J are TRBV11-3 and TRBJ2-2; D may be TRBD2 (6 bases). V was cut by 5 bases and J by 3 bases, with 19 bases left in between. CDR3 length equals 17 residues. The germline V gene encodes CDR1 SGHNT and CDR2 YENEEA. Here the CDR3 reads CASSPYTAAGYTGELFF. DNA of the CDR3: TGTGCCAGCAGCCCCTACACTGCAGCGGGTTACACCGGGGAGCTGTTTTTT.

The rearrangement links TRBV6-8 to TRBJ1-1; 7 nucleotides agree with TRBD1. CDR3 length equals 13 residues. Germline V gene lookup returns CDR1 MNHGY and CDR2 SAAAGT. V trimming: 5 bases; J trimming: 9 bases; junction bases outside the gene matches: 9. CDR3: CASSHRTGDKAFF. CDR3 bases: TGTGCCAGCAGTCACCGCACAGGGGATAAAGCTTTCTTT.

This clone was seen a few times. The chain links TRBV9 to TRBJ1-2; 7 bases fit TRBD1. CDR1 is SGDLS, CDR2 YYNGEE, per germline. The CDR3 extends over 13 amino acids. V lost 5 bases, J lost 4 bases, and 5 bases stayed unmatched. CDR3 bases: TGTGCCAGCAGACCAGACAGGGTCTATGGCTACACCTTC. It codes for CASRPDRVYGYTF. The full variable domain, in which reference TRBV9 and TRBJ1-2 provide the parts outside the CDR3, is DSGVTQTPKHLITATGQRVTLRCSPRSGDLSVYWYQQSLDQGLQFLIQYYNGEERAKGNILERFSAQQFPDLHSELNLSSLELGDSALYFCASRPDRVYGYTFGSGTRLTVV.

The chain has TRBV9 and TRBJ2-3, with a tentative D call TRBD2 (6 bases). There are 15 residues in the CDR3. Between the trimmed V and J ends, which lost 5 bases and 1 base, there was a span of 14 bases. CDR1 is SGDLS, CDR2 YYNGEE, per germline. CDR3 sequence: CASRIGRERTDTQYF. CDR3 DNA sequence: TGTGCCAGCAGGATCGGGCGGGAACGCACAGATACGCAGTATTTT.

The J gene is TRBJ2-6, the V gene TRBV19; TRBD2 matches 9 bases. CDR1 LNHDA and CDR2 SQIVND come from the germline V gene (reference sequence). The CDR3 loop spans 21 amino acids. V lost 5 bases and J lost 0; bases outside the gene matches: 17. The chain's CDR3 is CASSGWFGLAQRNSGANVLTF. The DNA for the CDR3 is TGTGCCAGTAGTGGGTGGTTTGGACTAGCGCAAAGAAACTCTGGGGCCAACGTCCTGACTTTC.

The chain recombines TRBV4-1 with TRBJ2-2; maybe TRBD2 (5 bases). This CDR3 is 16 amino acids long. Germline V gene sequence: CDR1 MGHRA, CDR2 YSYEKL. Trimming pared 0 bases from V and 4 bases from J, leaving 12 bases between. CDR3 residues: CASSQDPGSGTGELFF. The CDR3 nucleotides are TGCGCCAGCAGCCAAGACCCGGGATCGGGCACCGGGGAGCTGTTTTTT.

This chain connects TRBV28 to TRBJ1-2; weak D call: TRBD1 (5 bases). Trimming took 7 bases from V and 4 from J, leaving 13 bases between them. Germline CDR1 MDHEN, CDR2 SYDVKM. This CDR3 spans 13 amino acids. The CDR3 DNA reads TGTGCCAGCAATGGTTTAGGGGTCTATGGCTACACCTTC. Translation gives CASNGLGVYGYTF.

Concerning this clone itself: Because the CDR3 is missing its conserved closing phenylalanine or tryptophan, this is likely a read error. The limits of the CDR3 on the DNA are not certain, so only TCRdb's listed CDR3 is given. CDR3: CASSLKAEVGRDRVM. The chain uses TRBV11-3 and TRBJ1-2; TRBD1, the table's D call, lacks a check against the DNA. The length of the CDR3 is 15 amino acids, counting both ends. The germline V gene encodes CDR1 SGHNT and CDR2 YENEEA.

The chain has TRBV18 and TRBJ2-4, with D unclear. The CDR3 is 16 residues long. Trimming stripped 0 bases from V and 2 bases from J, with 11 bases between. Per germline, CDR1 KGHSH and CDR2 LQKENI. CDR3 coding DNA: TGTGCCAGCTCACCACCGAATACGGTTCCCAAAAACATTCAGTACTTC. Translated: CASSPPNTVPKNIQYF.

The CDR3 loop reads CAISESLRGGLDTQYF. DNA of the CDR3: TGTGCCATCAGTGAGTCGTTGCGGGGGGGCCTGGATACGCAGTATTTT. The chain uses TRBV10-3 and TRBJ2-3; 9 bases agree with TRBD2. The CDR3 is 16 amino acids. From germline, CDR1 is ENHRY and CDR2 SYGVKD. Germline trimming cut 0 bases from V and 6 bases from J; bases unmatched to any gene: 7.

This clone was observed a few times. CDR3 sequence reads: CASSSAGGGSYEQYF. The CDR3 coding sequence is TGTGCCAGCAGTTCAGCCGGTGGGGGCTCGTACGAGCAGTACTTC. The chain combines TRBV6-8 with TRBJ2-7, with D possibly TRBD1 on 6 matching bases. This CDR3 comprises 15 residues. The ends were cut back, 4 bases at V and 4 bases at J, with 17 bases in the middle. The V gene's germline CDR1 is MNHGY and CDR2 SAAAGT.

This chain uses TRBV6-8 with TRBJ1-5; a weak D match, TRBD1 (5 bases). V lost 5 bases, J lost 3 bases, and 14 bases lay in between. The CDR3 is made up of 15 amino acids. Germline-derived CDR1 and CDR2 are MNHGY and SAAAGT. The CDR3 sequence: CASSRPDRNNQPQHF. The CDR3 DNA reads as TGTGCCAGCAGTAGACCAGACAGAAACAATCAGCCCCAGCATTTT.

To note about this clone: Other nucleotide sequences in the sample specify the same CDR3. The V and J genes are TRBV19 and TRBJ2-7; TRBD2 agrees at 9 bases. The trim removed 3 bases at V and 0 bases at J, leaving 3 bases unmatched. The CDR3 has 15 amino acids. Germline V lookup: CDR1 LNHDA, CDR2 SQIVND (reference sequence). In DNA, the CDR3 is TGTGCCAGTAGTATCGCGGGAGGGCACTCCTACGAGCAGTACTTC. Translation: CASSIAGGHSYEQYF.

This chain joins TRBV6-8 and TRBJ1-1, with no clear D. CDR3 size: 13 residues. The V gene's germline CDR1 is MNHGY and CDR2 SAAAGT. The germline V and J ends were trimmed by 5 bases and 11 bases, with 18 bases remaining between them. CDR3 region: CASSGDVTTRAFF. DNA for the CDR3: TGTGCCAGCAGTGGAGACGTGACCACAAGGGCTTTCTTT.

This clone was picked up a small number of times. The rearrangement joins TRBV6-8 to TRBJ1-2; D remains ambiguous. Germline CDR1 reads MNHGY; CDR2 reads SAAAGT. This CDR3 comprises 16 residues. V gave up 7 bases and J gave up 0 bases, with 18 bases separating them. The CDR3: CASTKSTGEANYGYTF. The CDR3 nucleotides read TGTGCCAGCACCAAATCTACGGGTGAGGCTAACTATGGCTACACCTTC.

This clone was observed a few times. V usage is TRBV18 and J usage is TRBJ2-7; D remains ambiguous. With 4 bases removed from V and 4 bases from J, the gap between germline ends came to 11 bases. The CDR3 spans 13 residues. Germline V lookup: CDR1 KGHSH, CDR2 LQKENI. CDR3 nucleotide sequence: TGTGCCAGCTCACGTGGCGGACCTTACGAGCAGTACTTC. Translated: CASSRGGPYEQYF.

The V call is TRBV19, the J call TRBJ2-7; 11 bases align to TRBD2. V was clipped by 4 bases and J by 4 bases; unmatched bases: 9. This CDR3 has 16 amino acids. The germline V gene has CDR1 LNHDA and CDR2 SQIVND (reference sequence). This CDR3 is CASSTLEGLAGYEQYF. The CDR3 DNA follows: TGTGCCAGTAGTACTCTTGAAGGACTAGCGGGTTACGAGCAGTACTTC.